This TCR beta chain was documented in a study of T cells in Graves' hyperthyroidism and ophthalmopathy. Broader study findings: Using 13 V-J features, a model discriminated ophthalmopathy from stable hyperthyroidism.

Trimming cost V 3 bases and J 0 bases, with 15 bases left between them. Germline V CDR1 and CDR2: MNHNS, SASEGT. The length of the CDR3 is 16 residues. Regions amplified from RNA transcripts were the TCR beta CDR3 regions. The HTBI primer set drove a first-round RT-PCR of the TCR CDR3. TCRdb re-derived calls from the multiplex PCR reads in MiXCR, one entry per CDR3 protein. Counted here are 550,000 to 600,000 distinct CDR3 sequences, more than 13% occurring once; the ten biggest clones make up approximately 6.4%. In this sample, this clonotype turned up many times. Its antigen is unidentified. The rearrangement uses TRBV6-1 and TRBJ2-7; a possible D gene is TRBD2 (5 bases). The receptor comes from a woman between 18 and 29 years old with Graves' ophthalmopathy. The sample consisted of blood. The CDR3: CASSDRTFHSSYEQYF. The DNA for the CDR3 is TGTGCCAGCAGTGATCGGACTTTCCATAGCTCCTACGAGCAGTACTTC.